Listed below are T cell receptor beta chains from one sample, sequenced in a study of shared clonotypes between healthy human individuals. Sequenced by immunoSEQ multiplex PCR; TCRdb stores in-frame clones only, minus some. The table lists fewer than 350,000 clones, around 87% of them singletons. The sequenced material came from memory CD8+ T cells sorted from blood. Source of these receptors: a man aged 18 to 30 in good health. Both conserved end residues are part of each CDR3.

len: 12
v_gene: TRBV27
CDR3aa: CASSSRPYPQYF

len: 15
v_gene: TRBV19
CDR3aa: CASSIKGGGNSPLHF

len: 13
v_gene: TRBV30
CDR3aa: CAWTTDPGDEQFF

len: 13
v_gene: TRBV5-6
CDR3aa: CASSQQDLYGYTF

len: 15
v_gene: TRBV10-2
CDR3aa: CASSESPWGRNEQYF

len: 14
v_gene: TRBV7-9
CDR3aa: CASSFSGSGNEQYF

len: 14
v_gene: TRBV9
CDR3aa: CASSVALMNTEAFF

len: 12
v_gene: TRBV27
CDR3aa: CASSPYYNEQFF

len: 14
v_gene: TRBV10-2
CDR3aa: CASRGASSYNEQFF

len: 13
v_gene: TRBV5-4
CDR3aa: CASGTWANEKLFF

len: 15
v_gene: TRBV4-3
CDR3aa: CASSQDHDRDYGYTF

len: 16
v_gene: TRBV5-1
CDR3aa: CASSLDMGPSNYGYTF

len: 18
v_gene: TRBV10-3
CDR3aa: CAISESPLPGAGPYQQYF

len: 17
v_gene: TRBV7-9
CDR3aa: CASSLFSVTSTAGELFF

len: 18
v_gene: TRBV7-9
CDR3aa: CASSSPETGTVISYEQYF

len: 16
v_gene: TRBV5-4
CDR3aa: CASSISGGRLVYGYTF

len: 16
v_gene: TRBV9
CDR3aa: CASSPCCGRPPDTQYF

len: 12
v_gene: TRBV10-3
CDR3aa: CAIRTATYEQYF

len: 11
v_gene: TRBV7-9
CDR3aa: CASSPRAEQFF

len: 19
v_gene: TRBV2
CDR3aa: CASSEVPGPQWVMNTEAFF

len: 13
v_gene: TRBV29-1
CDR3aa: CSVLTGGPGGYTF

len: 16
v_gene: TRBV6-6
CDR3aa: CASSYSLEGYNQPQHF

len: 17
v_gene: TRBV11-2
CDR3aa: CASSLSVDRVPSYGYTF

len: 15
v_gene: TRBV6-5
CDR3aa: CASSFYRDRVTEAFF

len: 16
v_gene: TRBV13
CDR3aa: CASSPRPGAVYNEQFF

len: 14
v_gene: TRBV30
CDR3aa: CAWSVGDSLNGYTF